These 10 T cell receptor beta chains were sequenced from one sample in a study of CD8+ T cells in alopecia areata. RNA was isolated and reverse transcribed to cDNA, the sequencing template. Repertoires were generated with immunoSEQ multiplex PCR, while TCRdb's copy carries only in-frame clones and drops some. Of 130,000 to 150,000 clones in the sample, around 62% were seen once. The sample was CD8+ T cells sorted from blood. The receptors stem from a human donor in good health.

The rearrangement uses TRBV7-9 and TRBJ1-1; no reliable D call. Per germline, CDR1 SEHNR and CDR2 FQNEAQ (reference sequence). V was shortened by 11 bases and J by 5 bases, with 33 bases between the two germline ends. The CDR3 is 18 residues long. CDR3 DNA sequence: TGTGCCGCGTTGGATGCGGTCCTGATGGGGATAGGAGGTACTGAAGCTTTCTTT. The encoded protein is CAALDAVLMGIGGTEAFF.

The chain joins TRBV6-6 to TRBJ2-1; D gene uncertain. V was pared by 5 bases and J by 7 bases, with 12 bases between. Germline V gene data show CDR1 as MNHNY and CDR2 as SVGAGI (reference sequence). CDR3 size: 13 residues. The CDR3 region is CASSGRPGNEQFF. The CDR3, as DNA: TGTGCCAGCAGTGGACGACCTGGGAATGAGCAGTTCTTC.

The chain couples TRBV7-9 to TRBJ2-7, with D possibly being TRBD1 or TRBD2 (6 bases each). The CDR3 loop spans 13 amino acids. Deletions cut 5 bases from V and 3 bases from J, with 11 bases between. From germline, CDR1 is SEHNR and CDR2 FQNEAQ (reference sequence). The CDR3 region is CASSEGGDYEQYF. The DNA of the CDR3 is TGTGCCAGCAGCGAGGGGGGAGACTACGAGCAGTACTTC.

This chain links TRBV25-1 with TRBJ1-2; D uncertain. Germline V gene sequence: CDR1 MGHDK, CDR2 SYGVNS. The length of the CDR3 is 13 residues. The V end was cut by 5 bases, the J end by 4 bases, with 11 bases between. CDR3 nucleotide sequence: TGTGCCAGCAGTATCAGCGAACTCTATGGCTACACCTTC. It translates to CASSISELYGYTF.

The rearrangement joins TRBV2 to TRBJ2-7; TRBD2 aligns across 10 bases. The CDR3 runs to 15 residues. V trimming: 3 bases; J trimming: 4 bases; junction bases outside the gene matches: 6. CDR1 and CDR2 (germline): SNHLY, FYNNEI. The DNA for the CDR3 is TGTGCCAGCAGTGAGGCTAGCGGGAGACAATACGAGCAGTACTTC. Encoded protein: CASSEASGRQYEQYF.

This clone has more than one count but fewer than ten. CDR3 protein: CATSRATALAEETQYF. The CDR3 region has the DNA TGTGCCACCAGCAGAGCCACCGCGCTAGCGGAAGAGACCCAGTACTTC. The chain uses TRBV15 and TRBJ2-5; 7 nucleotides match TRBD2. This CDR3 contains 16 residues. Unmatched junction bases numbered 8, after V lost 1 base and J lost 3 bases. Germline V CDR1 and CDR2: LNHNV, YYDKDF (reference sequence).

The gene calls are TRBV13 and TRBJ2-7, with D possibly called TRBD1 or TRBD2 (5 bases each). The ends were cut back, 5 bases at V and 0 bases at J, with 11 bases in the middle. Per the germline V gene, CDR1 is PRHDT and CDR2 is FYEKMQ (reference sequence). This CDR3 spans 14 amino acids. This CDR3 reads CASSQGRLSYEQYF. The DNA of the CDR3 is TGTGCCAGCAGCCAGGGACGGCTCTCCTACGAGCAGTACTTC.

This clone has a single count. CDR3 sequence reads: CASSPTWGGTGELFF. In DNA form, the CDR3 reads TGTGCCAGCAGCCCCACGTGGGGGGGCACCGGGGAGCTGTTTTTT. The chain recombines TRBV9 with TRBJ2-2; 7 positions match TRBD2. Germline V gives CDR1 SGDLS, CDR2 YYNGEE. J was trimmed by 4 bases and V by 4 bases; bases with no gene match: 7. The CDR3 covers 15 residues.

The chain recombines TRBV28 with TRBJ2-2; 13 bases match TRBD2. The J segment lost 7 bases and the V segment lost 8 bases, leaving 19 bases of the junction unmatched. CDR1 and CDR2 (germline): MDHEN, SYDVKM. There are 19 residues in the CDR3. The CDR3 is CASETGDRGLAGAVGELFF. The CDR3 DNA is TGTGCCAGCGAGACCGGGGACAGAGGACTAGCGGGAGCTGTCGGGGAGCTGTTTTTT. The entire variable domain, with the rest obtained from reference TRBV28 and TRBJ2-2, is as follows: DVKVTQSSRYLVKRTGEKVFLECVQDMDHENMFWYRQDPGLGLRLIYFSYDVKMKEKGDIPEGYSVSREKKERFSLILESASTNQTSMYLCASETGDRGLAGAVGELFFGEGSRLTVL.

The CDR3 DNA follows: TGTGCCAGCAGTTACTTAAGACAGGGAGGTTCAGATACGCAGTATTTT. The encoded protein is CASSYLRQGGSDTQYF. The chain couples TRBV6-5 to TRBJ2-3, with D possibly matching TRBD1 (7 bases). Germline CDR1 MNHEY, CDR2 SVGAGI. The ends were cut back, 1 base at V and 4 bases at J, with 15 bases in the middle. The CDR3 has 16 residues.